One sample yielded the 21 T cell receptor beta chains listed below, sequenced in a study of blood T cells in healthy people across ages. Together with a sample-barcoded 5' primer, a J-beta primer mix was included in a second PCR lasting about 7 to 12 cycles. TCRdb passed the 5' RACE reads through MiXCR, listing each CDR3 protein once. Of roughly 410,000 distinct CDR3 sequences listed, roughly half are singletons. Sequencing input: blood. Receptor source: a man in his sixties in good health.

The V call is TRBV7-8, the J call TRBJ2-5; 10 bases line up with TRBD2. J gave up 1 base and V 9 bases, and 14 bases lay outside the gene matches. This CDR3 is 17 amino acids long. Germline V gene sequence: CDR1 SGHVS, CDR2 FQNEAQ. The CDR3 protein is CARLPQGLAGGQETQYF. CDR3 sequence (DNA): TGTGCCAGGCTGCCTCAGGGTTTAGCGGGGGGCCAAGAGACCCAGTACTTC.

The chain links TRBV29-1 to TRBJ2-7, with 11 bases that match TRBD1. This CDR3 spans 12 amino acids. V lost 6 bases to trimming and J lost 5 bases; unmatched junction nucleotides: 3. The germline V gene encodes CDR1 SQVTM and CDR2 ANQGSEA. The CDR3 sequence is CSVRDRGNEQYF. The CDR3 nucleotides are TGCAGCGTCCGGGACAGGGGGAACGAGCAGTACTTC.

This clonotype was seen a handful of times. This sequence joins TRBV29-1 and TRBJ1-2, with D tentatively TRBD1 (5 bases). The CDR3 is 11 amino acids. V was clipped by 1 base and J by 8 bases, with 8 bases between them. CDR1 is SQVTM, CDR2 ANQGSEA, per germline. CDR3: CSVEGGDGYTF. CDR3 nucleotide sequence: TGCAGCGTTGAAGGAGGGGACGGCTACACCTTC.

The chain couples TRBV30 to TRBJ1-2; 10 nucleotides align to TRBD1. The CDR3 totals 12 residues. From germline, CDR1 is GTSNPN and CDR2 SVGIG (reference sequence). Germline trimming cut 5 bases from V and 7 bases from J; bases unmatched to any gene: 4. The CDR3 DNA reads TGTGCCTGGGGGGGACAGGGGAGTGGCTACACCTTC. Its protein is CAWGGQGSGYTF.

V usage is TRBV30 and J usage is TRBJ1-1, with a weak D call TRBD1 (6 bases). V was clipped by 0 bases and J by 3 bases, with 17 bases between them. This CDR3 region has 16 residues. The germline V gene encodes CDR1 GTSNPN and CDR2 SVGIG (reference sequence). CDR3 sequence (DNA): TGTGCCTGGAGTGTACCCCGGGGGCGGGGAGACACTGAAGCTTTCTTT. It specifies CAWSVPRGRGDTEAFF.

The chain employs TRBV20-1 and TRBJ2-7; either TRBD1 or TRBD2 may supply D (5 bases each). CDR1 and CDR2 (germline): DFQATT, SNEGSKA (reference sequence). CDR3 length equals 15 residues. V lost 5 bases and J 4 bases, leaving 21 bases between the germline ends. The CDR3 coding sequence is TGCAGTGCTCACTGGGGGACCGGATATAGATACGAGCAGTACTTC. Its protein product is CSAHWGTGYRYEQYF.

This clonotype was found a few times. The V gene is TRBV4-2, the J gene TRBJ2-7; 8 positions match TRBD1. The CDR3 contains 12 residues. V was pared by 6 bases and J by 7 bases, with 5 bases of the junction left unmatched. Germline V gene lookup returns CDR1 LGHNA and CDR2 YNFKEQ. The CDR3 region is CASRPGQGEQYF. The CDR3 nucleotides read TGTGCCAGCAGGCCAGGACAGGGAGAGCAGTACTTC.

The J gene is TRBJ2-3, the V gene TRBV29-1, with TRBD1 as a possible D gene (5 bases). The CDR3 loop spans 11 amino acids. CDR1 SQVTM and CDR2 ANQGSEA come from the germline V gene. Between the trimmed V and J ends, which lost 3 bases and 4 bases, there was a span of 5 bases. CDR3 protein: CSVEGPDTQYF. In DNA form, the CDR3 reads TGCAGCGTTGAGGGGCCAGATACGCAGTATTTT.

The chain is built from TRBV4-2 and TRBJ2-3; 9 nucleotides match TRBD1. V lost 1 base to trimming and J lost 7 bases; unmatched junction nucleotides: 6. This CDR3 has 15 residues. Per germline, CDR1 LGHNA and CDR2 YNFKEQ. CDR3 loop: CASSQAGTGMNTQYF. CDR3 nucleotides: TGTGCCAGCAGCCAAGCCGGGACAGGGATGAATACGCAGTATTTT.

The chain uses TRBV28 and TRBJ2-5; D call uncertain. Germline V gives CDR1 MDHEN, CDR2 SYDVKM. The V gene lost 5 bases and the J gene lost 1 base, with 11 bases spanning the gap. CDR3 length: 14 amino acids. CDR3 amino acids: CASSPRDAQETQYF. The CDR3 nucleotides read TGTGCCAGCAGTCCTAGAGACGCCCAAGAGACCCAGTACTTC.

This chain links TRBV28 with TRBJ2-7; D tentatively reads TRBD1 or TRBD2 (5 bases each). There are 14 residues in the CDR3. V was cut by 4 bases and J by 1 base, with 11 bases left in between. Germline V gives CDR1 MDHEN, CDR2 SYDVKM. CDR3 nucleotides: TGTGCCAGCAGTTCCCCGGGACCTTCCTACGAGCAGTACTTC. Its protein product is CASSSPGPSYEQYF.

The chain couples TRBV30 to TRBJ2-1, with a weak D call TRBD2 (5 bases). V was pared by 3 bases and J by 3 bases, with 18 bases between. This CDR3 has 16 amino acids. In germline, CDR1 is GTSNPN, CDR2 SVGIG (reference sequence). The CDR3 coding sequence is TGTGCCTGGAGCGCACCGCTAGCCACCGTCTACAATGAGCAGTTCTTC. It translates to CAWSAPLATVYNEQFF.

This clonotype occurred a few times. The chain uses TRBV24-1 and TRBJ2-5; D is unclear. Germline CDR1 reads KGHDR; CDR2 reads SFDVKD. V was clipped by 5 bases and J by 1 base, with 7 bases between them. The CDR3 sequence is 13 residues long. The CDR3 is CATSGPLQETQYF. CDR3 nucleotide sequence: TGTGCCACCAGTGGCCCGCTCCAAGAGACCCAGTACTTC.

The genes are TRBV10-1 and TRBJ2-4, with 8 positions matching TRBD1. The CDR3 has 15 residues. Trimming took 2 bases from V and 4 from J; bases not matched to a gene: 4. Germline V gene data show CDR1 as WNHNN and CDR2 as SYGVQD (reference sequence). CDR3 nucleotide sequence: TGCGCCAGCAGTGAGGATCAGGGGGCGAAAAACATTCAGTACTTC. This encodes CASSEDQGAKNIQYF.

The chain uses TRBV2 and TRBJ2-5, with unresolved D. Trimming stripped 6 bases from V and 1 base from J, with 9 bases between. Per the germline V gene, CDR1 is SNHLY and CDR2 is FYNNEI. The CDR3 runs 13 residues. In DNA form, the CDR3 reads TGTGCCAGCAGCCCCCCGAGCCAAGAGACCCAGTACTTC. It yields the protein CASSPPSQETQYF.

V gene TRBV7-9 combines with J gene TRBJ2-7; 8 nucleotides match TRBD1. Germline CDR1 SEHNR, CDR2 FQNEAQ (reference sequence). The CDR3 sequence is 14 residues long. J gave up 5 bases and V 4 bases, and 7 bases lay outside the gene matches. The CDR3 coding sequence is TGTGCCAGCAGCTCGCCGGACAGGGAACACGAGCAGTACTTC. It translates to CASSSPDREHEQYF.

The CDR3 is CSAWSGGYTDTQYF. CDR3 nucleotides: TGCAGTGCTTGGTCCGGGGGGTACACAGATACGCAGTATTTT. The chain carries TRBV20-1 and TRBJ2-3, with 7 bases identical to TRBD2. After removal of 5 bases from V and 2 bases from J, the junction contained 7 bases not matched to a gene. CDR3 size: 14 residues. Germline V gives CDR1 DFQATT, CDR2 SNEGSKA (reference sequence).

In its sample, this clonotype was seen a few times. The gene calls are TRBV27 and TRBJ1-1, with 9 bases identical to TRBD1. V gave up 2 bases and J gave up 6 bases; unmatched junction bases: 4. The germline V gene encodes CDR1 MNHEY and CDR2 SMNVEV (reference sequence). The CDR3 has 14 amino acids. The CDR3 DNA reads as TGTGCCAGCAGTTTAACAGGGGGCAGCTCTGAAGCTTTCTTT. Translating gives CASSLTGGSSEAFF.

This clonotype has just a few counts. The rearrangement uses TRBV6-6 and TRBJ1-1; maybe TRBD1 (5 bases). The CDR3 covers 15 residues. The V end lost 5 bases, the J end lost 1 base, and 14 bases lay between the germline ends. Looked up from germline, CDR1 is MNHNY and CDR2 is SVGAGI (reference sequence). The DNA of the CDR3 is TGTGCCAGCAGTCCGGCCGGTGGGGGGAACACTGAAGCTTTCTTT. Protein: CASSPAGGGNTEAFF.

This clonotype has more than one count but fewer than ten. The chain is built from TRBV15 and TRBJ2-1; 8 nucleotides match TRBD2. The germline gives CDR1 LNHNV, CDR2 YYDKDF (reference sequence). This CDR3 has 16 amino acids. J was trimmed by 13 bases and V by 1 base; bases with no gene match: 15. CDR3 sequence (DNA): TGTGCCACCAGCAGAGGCTCGGGGGGGGAAAGTCTCTTCCAGTTCTTC. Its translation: CATSRGSGGESLFQFF.

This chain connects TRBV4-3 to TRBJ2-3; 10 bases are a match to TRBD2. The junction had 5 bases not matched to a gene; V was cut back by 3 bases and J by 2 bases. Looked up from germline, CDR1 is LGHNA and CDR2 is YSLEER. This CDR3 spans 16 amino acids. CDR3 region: CASSQASGGPTDTQYF. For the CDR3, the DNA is TGCGCCAGCAGCCAGGCTAGCGGGGGTCCCACAGATACGCAGTATTTT.